Sequencing of this T cell receptor beta chain was carried out in a study of cytomegalovirus exposure and HLA in healthy donors. This clone was counted between two and nine times. Its antigen is undetermined. Study findings and constraints: A missense DCLRE1C variant was associated with V- and J-gene trimming of TCR beta chains in a later analysis, and an independent cohort replicated the association. Reports showed the classifier diagnosing cytomegalovirus status with high specificity and sensitivity.

Despite likely unrecorded immune exposures, the donors were nominally healthy at the time of sampling. Trimming took off 7 bases at V and 3 bases at J, with 15 bases between the two ends. Germline CDR1 reads SNHLY; CDR2 reads FYNNEI. The CDR3 runs to 14 residues. The PCR employed 60 Vbeta primers together with 13 Jbeta primers. Clones were sequenced by immunoSEQ multiplex PCR, and TCRdb holds only the in-frame ones, with some missing. The table lists around 150,000 clones, 70% to 80% of them singletons. Sequenced input: PBMCs. The receptor was isolated from a middle-aged woman in good health and CMV-seronegative. This rearrangement joins TRBV2 to TRBJ2-5, with D possibly TRBD1 on 5 matching bases. CDR3 DNA sequence: TGTGCCAGCAACGCAGGGCCTATTAAAGAGACCCAGTACTTC. This sequence encodes CASNAGPIKETQYF.